This T cell receptor (beta chain) was observed in a study of cytomegalovirus exposure and HLA in healthy donors. The study, taken as a whole, reports: A later analysis found most CMV-associated TCR beta chains apparently HLA-restricted. Versus the roughly 700-donor mean, an Asian-associated ancestry cluster reportedly showed fewer N-insertions in a later analysis.

Both 60 Vbeta primers and 13 Jbeta primers went into the PCR. Assay: immunoSEQ multiplex PCR; the TCRdb copy retains only in-frame clones and omits some. This table holds 150,000 to 250,000 clones, roughly four fifths found once. The trim removed 6 bases at V and 4 bases at J, leaving 9 bases unmatched. Germline-derived CDR1 and CDR2 are SGHAT and FQNNGV. CDR3 length: 15 amino acids. Of note for this clone: Its antigen is undetermined.

Sequenced: PBMCs. The rearrangement links TRBV11-2 to TRBJ2-3; 8 bases fit TRBD2. This receptor was taken from a woman aged 50 to 60 in good health and CMV-seropositive. The CDR3 bases are TGTGCCAGCAGTAATAGCGGGGAGGGTTCAGATACGCAGTATTTT. Its protein product is CASSNSGEGSDTQYF.